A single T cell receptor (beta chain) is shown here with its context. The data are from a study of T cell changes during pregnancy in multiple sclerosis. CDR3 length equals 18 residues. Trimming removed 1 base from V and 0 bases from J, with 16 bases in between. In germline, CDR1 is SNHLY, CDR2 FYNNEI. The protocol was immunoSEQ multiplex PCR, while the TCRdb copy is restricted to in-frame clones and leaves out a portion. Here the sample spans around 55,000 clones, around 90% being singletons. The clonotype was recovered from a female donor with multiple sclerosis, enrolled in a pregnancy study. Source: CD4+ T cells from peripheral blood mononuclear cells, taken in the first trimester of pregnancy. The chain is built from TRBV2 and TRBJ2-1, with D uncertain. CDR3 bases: TGTGCCAGCAGTGAAGGTGGTCGCAGTAGGAGCTCCTACAATGAGCAGTTCTTC. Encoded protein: CASSEGGRSRSSYNEQFF.